These 26 T cell receptor beta chains came from one sample sequenced in a study of beta chain features in type 1 diabetes. All of the isolated RNA was reverse transcribed, so expressed TCRB transcripts were sequenced. Here immunoSEQ multiplex PCR was the method, and the copy in TCRdb shows in-frame clones only, minus some. The profile shows hundreds of thousands of clones, more than 12% of them singletons. The antigens for these receptors are not known. General study results and limits: Among all four CD4+ subsets, Type 1 diabetes patients had TCRB CDR3s that were moderately but significantly shorter.

The sequencing sample was made of naive CD4+ T cells from blood. The receptors were gathered from a young man with type 1 diabetes.

This chain joins TRBV5-1 and TRBJ1-1; 7 bases match TRBD1. The ends lost 2 bases at V and 5 bases at J; junction bases unmatched: 6. CDR1 and CDR2 (germline): SGHRS, YFSETQ. The CDR3 is 14 amino acids. The CDR3 loop reads CASSFQETGTEAFF. The CDR3 nucleotides read TGCGCCAGCAGCTTCCAAGAGACAGGGACTGAAGCTTTCTTT.

The chain couples TRBV19 to TRBJ2-3; 9 nucleotides line up with TRBD2. The CDR3 runs 16 residues. Losses at the gene ends were 5 bases for V and 6 bases for J; bases not matched to a gene: 12. Germline V gene sequence: CDR1 LNHDA, CDR2 SQIVND (reference sequence). The CDR3 bases are TGTGCCAGTAGTTTGGGACTAGCCCCAGCGAGGGATACGCAGTATTTT. This codes for CASSLGLAPARDTQYF.

This clone was observed a handful of times. This chain uses TRBV5-4 with TRBJ2-4; D gene ambiguous. Trimming left V 2 bases short and J 6 bases short, with 18 bases between. This CDR3 comprises 16 residues. Per the germline V gene, CDR1 is SGHNT and CDR2 is YYREEE (reference sequence). The CDR3 spells CASSFRADPGRNIQYF. CDR3 nucleotide sequence: TGTGCCAGCAGCTTTAGAGCTGACCCAGGTAGAAACATTCAGTACTTC. Variable domain in full (rest from reference TRBV5-4 and TRBJ2-4): ETGVTQSPTHLIKTRGQQVTLRCSSQSGHNTVSWYQQALGQGPQFIFQYYREEENGRGNFPPRFSGLQFPNYSSELNVNALELDDSALYLCASSFRADPGRNIQYFGAGTRLSVL.

This clone was detected a few times. The chain uses TRBV4-3 and TRBJ2-2, with TRBD2 as a possible D gene (6 bases). CDR3 length: 17 residues. V was shortened by 3 bases and J by 1 base, with 15 bases between the two germline ends. Germline V gives CDR1 LGHNA, CDR2 YSLEER. CDR3 coding DNA: TGCGCCAGCAGCCAGTGGGGAGGATATCTGAACACCGGGGAGCTGTTTTTT. Residues: CASSQWGGYLNTGELFF.

J is TRBJ2-5 and V is TRBV9; D is undetermined. The V end lost 4 bases, the J end lost 4 bases, and 14 bases lay between the germline ends. The CDR3 sequence is 14 residues long. Germline V CDR1 and CDR2: SGDLS, YYNGEE. This CDR3 reads CASSPTTARETQYF. The CDR3 bases are TGTGCCAGCAGCCCCACAACGGCTCGAGAGACCCAGTACTTC. The entire variable domain, with the rest obtained from reference TRBV9 and TRBJ2-5, is as follows: DSGVTQTPKHLITATGQRVTLRCSPRSGDLSVYWYQQSLDQGLQFLIQYYNGEERAKGNILERFSAQQFPDLHSELNLSSLELGDSALYFCASSPTTARETQYFGPGTRLLVL.

The chain is built from TRBV6-5 and TRBJ2-7; D is possibly TRBD1 (5 bases). CDR1 and CDR2 from the germline V gene are MNHEY and SVGAGI. Trimming removed 5 bases from V and 5 bases from J, with 13 bases in between. The CDR3 is 13 residues long. CDR3 sequence reads: CASSDDRGHEQYF. The CDR3 nucleotides are TGTGCCAGCAGTGATGACAGAGGCCACGAGCAGTACTTC.

This clone was observed a handful of times. This chain connects TRBV18 to TRBJ2-6; 8 bases map to TRBD1. CDR1 KGHSH and CDR2 LQKENI come from the germline V gene. V lost 3 bases, J lost 2 bases, and 9 bases stayed unmatched. This CDR3 spans 18 amino acids. As DNA, the CDR3 is TGTGCCAGCTCACCGCTAACCCTGGACAGGGCTGGGGCCAACGTCCTGACTTTC. This translates into CASSPLTLDRAGANVLTF.

The chain links TRBV10-3 to TRBJ2-2, with D perhaps TRBD2 (6 bases). This CDR3 has 14 residues. V was pared by 11 bases and J by 1 base, with 14 bases between. Germline CDR1 is ENHRY and CDR2 is SYGVKD. The CDR3 sequence is CAHNSGENTGELFF. The CDR3 bases are TGTGCCCACAATTCGGGGGAGAACACCGGGGAGCTGTTTTTT.

This clone has just a few counts. This sequence joins TRBV14 and TRBJ2-7; D possibly uses TRBD1 or TRBD2 (5 bases each). The CDR3 loop spans 15 amino acids. V was clipped by 1 base and J by 2 bases, with 12 bases between them. CDR1 SGHDN and CDR2 FVKESK come from the germline V gene. CDR3 DNA sequence: TGTGCCAGCAGCCAAGCCGGGACCGCTGCCTACGAGCAGTACTTC. It is translated as CASSQAGTAAYEQYF.

The sample holds a few counts of this clone. The chain joins TRBV5-4 to TRBJ2-1; D gene uncertain. Deletions cut 1 base from V and 5 bases from J, with 13 bases between. The germline gives CDR1 SGHNT, CDR2 YYREEE (reference sequence). The CDR3 covers 15 residues. This chain's CDR3 is CASSLYGGRNNEQFF. In DNA, the CDR3 is TGTGCCAGCAGCTTGTACGGCGGACGCAACAATGAGCAGTTCTTC.

This chain uses TRBV25-1 with TRBJ1-5; 10 bases match TRBD1. CDR1 MGHDK and CDR2 SYGVNS come from the germline V gene. This CDR3 comprises 17 residues. Trimming removed 4 bases from V and 1 base from J; junction bases left unmatched: 7. The CDR3 DNA follows: TGTGCCAGCAGTGGACCCGGGACAGGGGACAGCAATCAGCCCCAGCATTTT. This encodes CASSGPGTGDSNQPQHF.

This clone has just a few counts. This chain uses TRBV4-2 with TRBJ1-5; 9 nucleotides line up with TRBD1. Per the germline V gene, CDR1 is LGHNA and CDR2 is YNFKEQ. CDR3 size: 16 residues. V trimming: 2 bases; J trimming: 3 bases; junction bases outside the gene matches: 5. In DNA form, the CDR3 reads TGTGCCAGCAGCCAATCCGGGACAGGGACCAATCAGCCCCAGCATTTT. Protein sequence: CASSQSGTGTNQPQHF.

CDR3 loop: CASLLANTEAFF. Here the CDR3 DNA reads TGTGCCAGCCTTTTGGCGAACACTGAAGCTTTCTTT. V gene TRBV6-6 combines with J gene TRBJ1-1; D is unclear. V lost 8 bases and J 1 base, leaving 8 bases between the germline ends. This CDR3 has 12 amino acids. Germline V CDR1 and CDR2: MNHNY, SVGAGI (reference sequence).

This clone was counted a few times. The chain is built from TRBV11-3 and TRBJ2-3; tentative D call: TRBD2 (8 bases). Germline CDR1 is SGHNT and CDR2 is YENEEA. CDR3 length: 16 amino acids. V was trimmed by 3 bases and J by 6 bases, leaving 19 bases between them. The CDR3 sequence is CASSFQAGARGDTQYF. DNA for the CDR3: TGTGCCAGCAGCTTCCAAGCGGGGGCCAGGGGGGATACGCAGTATTTT. The full variable domain, rest sourced from reference TRBV11-3 and TRBJ2-3, is EAGVVQSPRYKIIEKKQPVAFWCNPISGHNTLYWYLQNLGQGPELLIRYENEEAVDDSQLPKDRFSAERLKGVDSTLKIQPAELGDSAVYLCASSFQAGARGDTQYFGPGTRLTVL.

This clone was picked up a small number of times. At one boundary the junction diverges from the germline segment, which might be a read error. The chain combines TRBV2 with TRBJ2-1; 7 bases map to TRBD1. Germline values: CDR1 SNHLY, CDR2 FYNNEI. The CDR3 has 13 residues. This CDR3 is CASSELMGQGVLF. DNA for the CDR3: TGTGCCAGCAGTGAACTAATGGGGCAGGGGGTCCTCTTC.

This chain uses TRBV15 with TRBJ2-7, with D tentatively TRBD2 (6 bases). The CDR3 length is 14 residues. The V gene's germline CDR1 is LNHNV and CDR2 YYDKDF (reference sequence). Deletions cut 2 bases from V and 2 bases from J, with 10 bases between. The CDR3 DNA is TGTGCCACCAGCAGAACGACGGGGGCCTACGAGCAGTACTTC. Its protein product is CATSRTTGAYEQYF.

This sequence joins TRBV2 and TRBJ2-7; no clear D. Looked up from germline, CDR1 is SNHLY and CDR2 is FYNNEI. The V gene lost 4 bases and the J gene lost 6 bases, with 7 bases spanning the gap. The CDR3 runs to 11 residues. The CDR3 nucleotides are TGTGCCAGCAGTGGGCTGTTCGAGCAGTACTTC. As protein: CASSGLFEQYF.

The chain links TRBV25-1 to TRBJ1-1; a possible D gene is TRBD1 (5 bases). Germline V gene sequence: CDR1 MGHDK, CDR2 SYGVNS. This CDR3 contains 15 residues. V lost 2 bases, J lost 3 bases, and 13 bases lay in between. This CDR3 reads CASSEPRGGDTEAFF. In nucleotides, the CDR3 is TGTGCCAGCAGTGAACCCCGAGGAGGGGACACTGAAGCTTTCTTT.

As for this clone: The sample has other DNA sequences that encode this CDR3 too. The genes are TRBV5-1 and TRBJ2-3; D is ambiguous. CDR3 length: 11 residues. V lost 1 base and J lost 6, with 3 bases in between. The germline V gene encodes CDR1 SGHRS and CDR2 YFSETQ. The CDR3 spells CASSLFDTQYF. In DNA form, the CDR3 reads TGCGCCAGCAGCTTGTTCGATACGCAGTATTTT. The full variable domain, rest sourced from reference TRBV5-1 and TRBJ2-3, is KAGVTQTPRYLIKTRGQQVTLSCSPISGHRSVSWYQQTPGQGLQFLFEYFSETQRNKGNFPGRFSGRQFSNSRSEMNVSTLELGDSALYLCASSLFDTQYFGPGTRLTVL.

The chain carries TRBV30 and TRBJ1-5, with D perhaps matching TRBD1 (5 bases). The V end was cut by 6 bases, the J end by 5 bases, with 11 bases between. This CDR3 is 12 amino acids long. Germline CDR1 reads GTSNPN; CDR2 reads SVGIG (reference sequence). The CDR3 here is CACQGTDQPQHF. The CDR3 DNA sequence: TGTGCCTGCCAGGGTACGGATCAGCCCCAGCATTTT.

The V and J genes are TRBV5-6 and TRBJ1-2; 9 bases align to TRBD1. Germline-derived CDR1 and CDR2 are SGHDT and YYEEEE. The CDR3 runs 15 residues. V trimming: 2 bases; J trimming: 3 bases; junction bases outside the gene matches: 5. The CDR3 DNA sequence: TGTGCCAGCAGCTTCAGACAGGGGGTTTACTATGGCTACACCTTC. This codes for CASSFRQGVYYGYTF.

The chain employs TRBV29-1 and TRBJ2-7; D might be TRBD1 (6 bases). The CDR3 extends over 12 amino acids. Looked up from germline, CDR1 is SQVTM and CDR2 is ANQGSEA. Trimming took off 4 bases at V and 6 bases at J, with 13 bases between the two ends. The CDR3 spells CSVGWTVIEQYF. For the CDR3, the DNA is TGCAGCGTTGGGTGGACAGTAATCGAGCAGTACTTC.

The chain employs TRBV18 and TRBJ1-2; unclear D gene. Germline CDR1 KGHSH, CDR2 LQKENI. V was shortened by 2 bases and J by 3 bases, with 4 bases between the two germline ends. The CDR3 totals 12 residues. CDR3 protein: CASSPNYYGYTF. The CDR3 bases are TGTGCCAGCTCACCAAATTACTATGGCTACACCTTC.

There are a few counts of this clone. The chain carries TRBV5-4 and TRBJ2-1; 11 bases line up with TRBD1. Germline V CDR1 and CDR2: SGHNT, YYREEE (reference sequence). Trimming removed 4 bases from V and 6 bases from J; junction bases left unmatched: 3. The CDR3 extends over 14 amino acids. DNA of the CDR3: TGTGCCAGCAGCCGGGACAGGGGGGGCAATGAGCAGTTCTTC. Its translation: CASSRDRGGNEQFF.

A few counts support this clone. V usage is TRBV7-3 and J usage is TRBJ1-3; tentative D call: TRBD1 (6 bases). This CDR3 is built from 15 residues. The V gene lost 4 bases and the J gene lost 2 bases, with 12 bases spanning the gap. The germline CDR1 and CDR2 sequences are SGHTA and FQGTGA. The DNA for the CDR3 is TGTGCCAGCAGCTCGCTGGGGGCTGCTGGAAACACCATATATTTT. This gives the protein CASSSLGAAGNTIYF.

In this sample, this clone turned up a few times. The chain couples TRBV28 to TRBJ2-1, with 7 bases identical to TRBD1. Per the germline V gene, CDR1 is MDHEN and CDR2 is SYDVKM. The CDR3 is made up of 13 amino acids. V lost 6 bases and J lost 9; bases outside the gene matches: 8. The CDR3 here is CASRTGAQGEQFF. The DNA of the CDR3 is TGTGCCAGCAGAACAGGGGCGCAGGGTGAGCAGTTCTTC.